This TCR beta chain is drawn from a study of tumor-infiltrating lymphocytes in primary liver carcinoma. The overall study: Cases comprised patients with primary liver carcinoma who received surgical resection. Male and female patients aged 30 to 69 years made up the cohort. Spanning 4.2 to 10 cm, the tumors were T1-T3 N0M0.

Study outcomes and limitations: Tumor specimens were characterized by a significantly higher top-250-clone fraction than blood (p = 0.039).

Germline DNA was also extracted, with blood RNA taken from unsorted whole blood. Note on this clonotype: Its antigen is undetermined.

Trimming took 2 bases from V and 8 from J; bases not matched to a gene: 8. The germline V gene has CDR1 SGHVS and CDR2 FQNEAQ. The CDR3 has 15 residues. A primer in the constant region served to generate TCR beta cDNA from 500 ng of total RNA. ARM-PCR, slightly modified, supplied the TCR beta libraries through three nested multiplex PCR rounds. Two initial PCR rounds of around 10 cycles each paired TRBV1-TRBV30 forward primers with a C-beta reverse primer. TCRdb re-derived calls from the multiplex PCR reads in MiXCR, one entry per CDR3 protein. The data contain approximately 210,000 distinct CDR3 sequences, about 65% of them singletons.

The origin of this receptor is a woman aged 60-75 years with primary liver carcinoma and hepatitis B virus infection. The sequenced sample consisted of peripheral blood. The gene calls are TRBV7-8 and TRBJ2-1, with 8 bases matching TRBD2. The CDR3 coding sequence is TGTGCCAGCAGCTTACGGGGGGGTAGCGCTGATGAGCAGTTCTTC. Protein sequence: CASSLRGGSADEQFF.